This T cell receptor beta chain was captured by sequencing in a study of blood T cell repertoires in COVID-19. Study-level background: Samples taken during acute and convalescent COVID-19 were collected in the United States, Italy and Spain. T cells, B-cell-depleted T cells, or PBMCs provided the cDNA or gDNA that served as material.

V dropped 4 bases and J dropped 0 bases, with 9 bases sitting between them. The CDR3 contains 15 residues. Germline loops: CDR1 LNHDA, CDR2 SQIVND (reference sequence). Under the authors' procedure: Estimates of nucleated cell counts were drawn from the amplification of reference gene primers. Profiled with immunoSEQ multiplex PCR; TCRdb holds only in-frame clones, not every one. V and J calls and clone size follow that table, whereas D and trimming were derived from the DNA. The sample holds 190,000 or so clones, about 86% seen once. The specimen sequenced was peripheral blood. The chain is built from TRBV19 and TRBJ2-2; the D is unclear. The TCR comes from a man aged 55 to 70 who had recovered from COVID-19. The CDR3 region has the DNA TGTGCCAGTAGTAGGTACAGCTCGAACACCGGGGAGCTGTTTTTT. Its protein product is CASSRYSSNTGELFF.